This T cell receptor (beta chain) is drawn from a study of blood T cell repertoires in COVID-19 (dated by TCRdb to about 2020). Background for the entire study: Collaborator samples came from the United States, Italy and Spain and covered acute and convalescent phases of COVID-19. Nearly every sample came with metadata listing a de-identified subject ID, COVID-19 status, age in years and sex. HLA class I and class II types, where available, came from metadata supplied by the sample provider rather than from assay-based typing. The material from the prospective study consisted of cDNA or gDNA derived from T cells, B-cell-depleted T cells, or PBMCs. A freely available public database, intended as a resource for researchers studying the immune response to SARS-CoV-2, is where the repertoires were released. Samples came from the ongoing ImmuneRACE study (first 160 participants) plus 1,254 subjects from 6 global collaborators. Subjects who had been exposed to COVID-19, were actively infected with it, or had recovered from it provided the deeply sampled blood TCRbeta repertoires that made up the dataset. Here is what the overall study found, with its caveats: Clinical and demographic metadata were provided uncurated, with the amount varying by source and participant.

There are 17 amino acids in the CDR3, from cysteine to phenylalanine inclusive. Just CDR3 DNA is preserved here, 51 bases in frame from base 1. From the germline V gene, CDR1 is SNHLY and CDR2 is FYNNEI. From V the trimming removes 6 bases and from J it removes 6 bases, while the gene matches leave 8 bases of the junction unaccounted for. For this clone: Its antigen is unknown. There are no base qualities to consult, and no much larger clone falls within one base.

Whole blood was collected in K2EDTA tubes by collaborating institutions according to the institutions' own protocols. For TCRbeta analysis, collaborators shipped samples in one of three forms: frozen whole blood, isolated PBMCs, or DNA extracted from either of those sample types. The immunoSEQ Assay, a bias-controlled multiplex PCR, was used to amplify TCRbeta CDR3 regions from genomic DNA. Turning to the authors' computational methods: The number of nucleated cells in each sample was estimated by amplification of reference gene primers within the assay. To quantify the absolute abundance of each unique TCRbeta CDR3 rearrangement, sequence reads were collapsed and filtered. For each sample, productive Simpson clonality was calculated as the square root of Simpson's diversity index over productive rearrangements. Held by TCRdb, this immuneACCESS table contains in-frame sequences only and omits some clones. Under half of the omission traces to an unresolved V gene where checked; the cause of the rest is unknown. Clone size and V and J calls were adopted from that table, with D and trimming inferred from the DNA. This sample lists some 42,000 clones; 92% were detected once. The ten largest clones add up to roughly 8.3% of the sample.

This TCR came from a man aged 50-59 years with active COVID-19. This receptor chain uses TRBV2 and TRBJ2-1, and 16 junctional nucleotides match TRBD2. The sequenced sample was peripheral blood. The DNA sequence follows: TGTGCCAGCAGAAAGGGACTAGCGGGAGGGGCGGGCAATGAGCAGTTCTTC. It translates as CASRKGLAGGAGNEQFF.